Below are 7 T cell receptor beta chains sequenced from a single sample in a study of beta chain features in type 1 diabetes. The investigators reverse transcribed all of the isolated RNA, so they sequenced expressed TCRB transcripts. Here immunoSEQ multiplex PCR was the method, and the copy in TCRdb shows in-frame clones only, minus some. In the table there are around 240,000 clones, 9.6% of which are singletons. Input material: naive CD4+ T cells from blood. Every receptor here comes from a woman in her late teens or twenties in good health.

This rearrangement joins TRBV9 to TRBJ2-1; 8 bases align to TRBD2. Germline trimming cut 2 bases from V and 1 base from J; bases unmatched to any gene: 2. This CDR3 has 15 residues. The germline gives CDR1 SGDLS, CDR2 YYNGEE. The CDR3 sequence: CASSVSGTSYNEQFF. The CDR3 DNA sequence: TGTGCCAGCAGCGTTAGCGGGACTTCCTACAATGAGCAGTTCTTC.

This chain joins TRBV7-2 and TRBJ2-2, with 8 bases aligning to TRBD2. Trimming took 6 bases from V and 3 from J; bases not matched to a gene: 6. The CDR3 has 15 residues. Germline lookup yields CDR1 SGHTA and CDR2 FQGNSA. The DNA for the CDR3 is TGTGCCAGCAGACCGGGGGGGCCGCACACCGGGGAGCTGTTTTTT. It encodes CASRPGGPHTGELFF.

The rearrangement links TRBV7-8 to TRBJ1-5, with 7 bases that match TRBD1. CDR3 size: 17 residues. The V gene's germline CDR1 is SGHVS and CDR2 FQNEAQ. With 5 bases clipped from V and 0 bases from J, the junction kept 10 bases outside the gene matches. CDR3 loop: CASSPRVDRHSNQPQHF. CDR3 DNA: TGTGCCAGCAGCCCCCGAGTGGACAGGCATAGCAATCAGCCCCAGCATTTT.

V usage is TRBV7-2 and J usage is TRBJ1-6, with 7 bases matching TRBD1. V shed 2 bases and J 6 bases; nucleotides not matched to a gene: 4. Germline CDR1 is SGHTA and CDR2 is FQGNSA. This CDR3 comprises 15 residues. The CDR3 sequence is CASSLTGTANSPLHF. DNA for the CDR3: TGTGCCAGCAGCTTAACCGGGACAGCTAATTCACCCCTCCACTTT.

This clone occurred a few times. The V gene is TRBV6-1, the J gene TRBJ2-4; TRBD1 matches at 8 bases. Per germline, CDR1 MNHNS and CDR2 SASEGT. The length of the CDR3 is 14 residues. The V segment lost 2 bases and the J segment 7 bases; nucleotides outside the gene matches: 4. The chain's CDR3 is CASSERTGWNIQYF. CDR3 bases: TGTGCCAGCAGTGAACGGACAGGGTGGAACATTCAGTACTTC.

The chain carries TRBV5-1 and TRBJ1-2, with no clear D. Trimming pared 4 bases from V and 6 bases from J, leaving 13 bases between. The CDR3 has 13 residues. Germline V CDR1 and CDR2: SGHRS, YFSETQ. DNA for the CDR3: TGCGCCAGCAGCCCCTCGGGGTTGGATGGCTACACCTTC. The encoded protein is CASSPSGLDGYTF. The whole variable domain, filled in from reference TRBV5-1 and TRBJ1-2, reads KAGVTQTPRYLIKTRGQQVTLSCSPISGHRSVSWYQQTPGQGLQFLFEYFSETQRNKGNFPGRFSGRQFSNSRSEMNVSTLELGDSALYLCASSPSGLDGYTFGSGTRLTVV.

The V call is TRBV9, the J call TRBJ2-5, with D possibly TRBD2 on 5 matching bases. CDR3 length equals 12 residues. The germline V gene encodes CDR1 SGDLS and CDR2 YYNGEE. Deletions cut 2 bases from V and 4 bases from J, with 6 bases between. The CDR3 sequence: CASSVEGETQYF. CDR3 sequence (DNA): TGTGCCAGCAGCGTCGAGGGAGAGACCCAGTACTTC.